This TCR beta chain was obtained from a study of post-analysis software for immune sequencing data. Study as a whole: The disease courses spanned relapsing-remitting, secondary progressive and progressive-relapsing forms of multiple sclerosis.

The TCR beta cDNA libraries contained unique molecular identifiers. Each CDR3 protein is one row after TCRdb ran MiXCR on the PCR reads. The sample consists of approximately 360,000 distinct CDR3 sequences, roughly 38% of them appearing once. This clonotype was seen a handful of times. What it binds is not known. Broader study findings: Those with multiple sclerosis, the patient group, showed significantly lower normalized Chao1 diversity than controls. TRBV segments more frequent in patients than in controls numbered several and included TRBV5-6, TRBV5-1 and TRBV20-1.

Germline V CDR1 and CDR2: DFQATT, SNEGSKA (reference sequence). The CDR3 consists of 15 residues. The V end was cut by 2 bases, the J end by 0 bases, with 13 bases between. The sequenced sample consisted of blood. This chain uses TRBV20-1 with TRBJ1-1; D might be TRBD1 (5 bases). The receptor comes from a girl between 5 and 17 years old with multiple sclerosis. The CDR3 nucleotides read TGCAGTGCTAGACCATCCCGGGGCCTGAACACTGAAGCTTTCTTT. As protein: CSARPSRGLNTEAFF.